A single sample is the source of the 14 T cell receptor beta chains below, sequenced in a study of blood T cell repertoires in COVID-19. Assay: immunoSEQ multiplex PCR; the TCRdb copy retains only in-frame clones and omits some. This table holds about 100,000 clones, roughly nine tenths found once. The material sequenced was peripheral blood. The receptors originated from a human donor in a cohort sampled during active COVID-19.

This clone was counted a single time. The gene calls are TRBV4-3 and TRBJ2-1; a weak D match, TRBD1 (5 bases). The germline V gene has CDR1 LGHNA and CDR2 YSLEER. V shed 6 bases and J shed 1 base, with 13 bases lying between them. This CDR3 region has 15 residues. The CDR3 DNA follows: TGCGCCAGCAGATTCAGGGTGGGGTCCTACAATGAGCAGTTCTTC. It specifies CASRFRVGSYNEQFF.

The chain couples TRBV5-1 to TRBJ2-3, with TRBD2 matching 7 bases. The CDR3 consists of 15 residues. The germline V gene has CDR1 SGHRS and CDR2 YFSETQ. J was trimmed by 0 bases and V by 5 bases; bases with no gene match: 6. The CDR3 coding sequence is TGCGCCAGCAGTTGGGGGGGACCTAGCACAGATACGCAGTATTTT. It encodes CASSWGGPSTDTQYF.

The V gene is TRBV13, the J gene TRBJ2-1; TRBD1 agrees at 7 bases. The V segment lost 0 bases and the J segment 1 base; nucleotides outside the gene matches: 0. There are 15 residues in the CDR3. In germline, CDR1 is PRHDT, CDR2 FYEKMQ (reference sequence). The CDR3 nucleotides are TGTGCCAGCAGCTTAGGGACAGGGTCCTACAATGAGCAGTTCTTC. It codes for CASSLGTGSYNEQFF.

Here the CDR3 reads CAAPAGQIPDTQYF. CDR3 nucleotides: TGTGCCGCCCCCGCAGGGCAGATCCCAGATACGCAGTATTTT. The chain carries TRBV27 and TRBJ2-3, with D possibly being TRBD1 (5 bases). The CDR3 loop spans 14 amino acids. Deletions cut 11 bases from V and 4 bases from J, with 19 bases between. The germline V gene encodes CDR1 MNHEY and CDR2 SMNVEV (reference sequence).

V and J are TRBV20-1 and TRBJ2-1; D is unresolved. Deletions cut 7 bases from V and 9 bases from J, with 13 bases between. The CDR3 spans 11 residues. Germline V gene data show CDR1 as DFQATT and CDR2 as SNEGSKA (reference sequence). The CDR3 DNA is TGCAGTGTTCTAATGTTAAGTGAGCAGTTCTTC. It is translated as CSVLMLSEQFF.

This clone was recorded a few times. The chain joins TRBV2 to TRBJ2-2; the D gene is possibly TRBD2 (6 bases). V lost 8 bases and J 8 bases, leaving 15 bases between the germline ends. The CDR3 spans 13 residues. CDR1 is SNHLY and CDR2 is FYNNEI in the germline V gene. This CDR3 is CASRLGGWGELFF. CDR3 DNA sequence: TGTGCCAGCCGACTAGGAGGATGGGGGGAGCTGTTTTTT.

This chain joins TRBV11-2 and TRBJ2-5; 7 bases are shared with TRBD2. CDR1 is SGHAT, CDR2 FQNNGV, per germline. V shed 5 bases, J shed 3 bases, and the junction held 12 bases outside the gene matches. CDR3 length: 16 residues. The CDR3 loop is CASSPPTGGIKETQYF. The CDR3 DNA reads as TGTGCCAGCAGCCCGCCCACCGGGGGGATTAAAGAGACCCAGTACTTC.

V gene TRBV4-2 combines with J gene TRBJ2-6; 14 bases fit TRBD2. Germline loops: CDR1 LGHNA, CDR2 YNFKEQ. This CDR3 has 15 amino acids. V lost 10 bases to trimming and J lost 3 bases; unmatched junction nucleotides: 2. The CDR3 spells CATGTSGSGANVLTF. CDR3 nucleotides: TGTGCCACCGGGACTAGCGGGAGTGGGGCCAACGTCCTGACTTTC.

The chain recombines TRBV5-1 with TRBJ2-5; TRBD2 is a possible D gene (6 bases). Germline CDR1 and CDR2: SGHRS and YFSETQ. V was shortened by 1 base and J by 7 bases, with 14 bases between the two germline ends. The CDR3 contains 14 residues. The CDR3: CASSLIHEGGTQYF. The CDR3 DNA follows: TGCGCCAGCAGCTTGATCCATGAGGGAGGGACCCAGTACTTC.

The V call is TRBV5-1, the J call TRBJ1-1; the D is unclear. V gave up 2 bases and J gave up 0 bases, with 11 bases separating them. Germline loops: CDR1 SGHRS, CDR2 YFSETQ. This CDR3 comprises 15 residues. CDR3 in amino acids: CASSLTVTLNTEAFF. CDR3 DNA sequence: TGCGCCAGCAGCTTAACAGTGACCTTGAACACTGAAGCTTTCTTT.

The rearrangement uses TRBV7-8 and TRBJ1-1, with D unclear. The CDR3 consists of 14 residues. Trimming removed 2 bases from V and 3 bases from J, with 10 bases in between. Germline values: CDR1 SGHVS, CDR2 FQNEAQ. CDR3 coding DNA: TGTGCCAGCAGCTTACCTTCCGAGGACACTGAAGCTTTCTTT. Translated, it gives CASSLPSEDTEAFF.

This clone was seen only once. One end of the junction fails to match germline, which may point to a read error. The chain joins TRBV15 to TRBJ2-2; D uncertain. In germline, CDR1 is LNHNV, CDR2 YYDKDF (reference sequence). The CDR3 length is 14 residues. Here the CDR3 reads CATSGESFGEELFF. Written as DNA, the CDR3 is TGTGCCACCAGCGGAGAGTCTTTCGGTGAGGAGCTGTTTTTT.

This chain connects TRBV6-4 to TRBJ2-2; D remains ambiguous. The CDR3 contains 14 residues. V was cut by 4 bases and J by 1 base, with 7 bases left in between. CDR1 and CDR2 from the germline V gene are MRHNA and SNTAGT. The CDR3 DNA sequence: TGTGCCAGCAGTGTCGACTGGAACACCGGGGAGCTGTTTTTT. Encoded protein: CASSVDWNTGELFF.

This rearrangement joins TRBV7-2 to TRBJ2-5, with D tentatively TRBD2 (6 bases). The CDR3 loop spans 15 amino acids. The germline V gene has CDR1 SGHTA and CDR2 FQGNSA. The V gene lost 1 base and the J gene lost 4 bases, with 13 bases spanning the gap. The CDR3 is CASSLGLALRETQYF. The CDR3 DNA follows: TGTGCCAGCAGCTTAGGGCTAGCGTTGCGAGAGACCCAGTACTTC.